This TCR beta chain emerged from a study of OX40 agonist ivuxolimab in advanced cancers. About the study: Eligibility rules accepted prior anti-PD-1, anti-PD-L1 or anti-CTLA-4 therapy, and around 43% had some.

Method: immunoSEQ multiplex PCR; TCRdb's copy keeps in-frame clones and lacks some. This table has tens of thousands of clones, 65% to 90% appearing once. With 0 bases removed from V and 8 bases from J, the gap between germline ends came to 17 bases. Germline CDR1 and CDR2: SGHNT and YYREEE (reference sequence). The CDR3 spans 15 residues. The material was CD4+ or CD8+ T cells sorted from blood, obtained in a trial of the OX40 agonist ivuxolimab. The rearrangement uses TRBV5-4 and TRBJ1-2; tentative D call: TRBD1 (5 bases). The source is an adult with an advanced solid tumor such as melanoma, head and neck, liver or kidney cancer. In DNA, the CDR3 is TGTGCCAGCAGCTTGGCCGGGGCAGGGCGGGGAGGCTACACCTTC. Translated: CASSLAGAGRGGYTF.